The 25 T cell receptor beta chains below all came from one sample that was sequenced in a study of T cells after somatic rescue of genetic block (dated by TCRdb to about 2020). The library relied on the immunoSEQ multiplex PCR assay. This is the immuneACCESS table as TCRdb keeps it, with only in-frame sequences that have V and J called. A part of the clones is gone; compared with another copy, unresolved V genes explain less than half, and the rest is unexplained. The sample profile shows 55,000 to 70,000 clones; under 95% of them were found once. The ten biggest clones cover roughly 2.8% of the sample. Sequences were obtained from peripheral blood mononuclear cells (PBMCs). These receptors all stem from a man aged 35-49 years.

J is TRBJ2-7 and V is TRBV4-1, with unresolved D. V lost 0 bases and J lost 3, with 6 bases in between. The CDR3 sequence is 13 residues long. Germline CDR1 MGHRA, CDR2 YSYEKL. The chain's CDR3 is CASSQDPLYEQYF. The CDR3, as DNA: TGCGCCAGCAGCCAAGATCCCCTCTACGAGCAGTACTTC.

V and J are TRBV30 and TRBJ1-6, with D unclear. Germline V gene lookup returns CDR1 GTSNPN and CDR2 SVGIG (reference sequence). The CDR3 is 13 residues long. V gave up 2 bases and J gave up 7 bases, with 9 bases separating them. Here the CDR3 reads CAWSSQGNSPLHF. In DNA form, the CDR3 reads TGTGCCTGGAGTTCCCAAGGGAATTCACCCCTCCACTTT.

The chain couples TRBV12-5 to TRBJ2-7; TRBD1 agrees at 8 bases. This CDR3 has 18 residues. CDR1 and CDR2 from the germline V gene are LGHNT and FRNRAP. Trimming cost V 3 bases and J 4 bases; bases outside gene matches: 17. This chain's CDR3 is CASGFGDRIRLFPYEQYF. The CDR3 nucleotides are TGTGCTAGTGGTTTTGGGGACAGGATTCGCCTTTTTCCTTACGAGCAGTACTTC.

This rearrangement joins TRBV7-9 to TRBJ2-3; D perhaps matches TRBD1 (8 bases). The V gene's germline CDR1 is SEHNR and CDR2 FQNEAQ (reference sequence). V lost 7 bases, J lost 6 bases, and 20 bases lay in between. The length of the CDR3 is 15 residues. For the CDR3, the DNA is TGTGCCAGCACCGAGCGCACAGGGGGGGAGGATACGCAGTATTTT. Translating gives CASTERTGGEDTQYF.

As DNA, the CDR3 is TGCGCCAGCAGTTGGACTAGCGGGGGCCTCTACAATGAGCAGTTCTTC. Its translation: CASSWTSGGLYNEQFF. The chain employs TRBV5-1 and TRBJ2-1, with 13 positions matching TRBD2. The ends lost 5 bases at V and 3 bases at J; junction bases unmatched: 5. Looked up from germline, CDR1 is SGHRS and CDR2 is YFSETQ. CDR3 length: 16 amino acids.

This chain connects TRBV4-1 to TRBJ1-1; tentative D call: TRBD1 (5 bases). This CDR3 comprises 18 residues. The germline V gene has CDR1 MGHRA and CDR2 YSYEKL. The ends were cut back, 0 bases at V and 0 bases at J, with 17 bases in the middle. CDR3 in DNA: TGCGCCAGCAGCCAAGATCTCTGGGACGCGCTGATGAACACTGAAGCTTTCTTT. Translation: CASSQDLWDALMNTEAFF.

The chain has TRBV2 and TRBJ1-3, with D tentatively TRBD1 (5 bases). CDR1 and CDR2 (germline): SNHLY, FYNNEI. The V end lost 3 bases, the J end lost 3 bases, and 9 bases lay between the germline ends. The length of the CDR3 is 14 residues. The CDR3 region is CASSERGSGNTIYF. The CDR3 nucleotides read TGTGCCAGCAGTGAGAGGGGCAGTGGAAACACCATATATTTT.

With respect to this clone: Other DNA sequences in this sample translate to the same CDR3. The chain links TRBV6-6 to TRBJ1-2; 9 positions match TRBD1. The V gene's germline CDR1 is MNHNY and CDR2 SVGAGI (reference sequence). The CDR3 length is 14 residues. J gave up 0 bases and V 6 bases, and 2 bases lay outside the gene matches. The DNA for the CDR3 is TGTGCCAGCAGGGGGACAGGGACTAACTATGGCTACACCTTC. Translating it yields CASRGTGTNYGYTF.

The J gene is TRBJ1-6, the V gene TRBV2; TRBD1 matches 7 bases. Losses at the gene ends were 6 bases for V and 9 bases for J; bases not matched to a gene: 14. The CDR3 contains 16 residues. Germline V gives CDR1 SNHLY, CDR2 FYNNEI. The CDR3 nucleotides read TGTGCCAGCAGCCGCTTTTTCAGCAGGGGGAGTTCACCCCTCCACTTT. The encoded protein is CASSRFFSRGSSPLHF.

The sample holds one count of this clone. The rearrangement uses TRBV27 and TRBJ2-7, with D possibly matching TRBD1 (5 bases). CDR1 is MNHEY and CDR2 is SMNVEV in the germline V gene (reference sequence). The CDR3 is 15 residues long. Trimming pared 2 bases from V and 0 bases from J, leaving 11 bases between. This chain's CDR3 is CASSLGSGNSYEQYF. Written as DNA, the CDR3 is TGTGCCAGCAGTTTAGGCTCAGGGAACTCCTACGAGCAGTACTTC.

There are a few counts of this clone. CDR3 in DNA: TGTGCCAGCAGTGGGACGACAGGTTTCTCTGGAAACACCATATATTTT. Translated, it gives CASSGTTGFSGNTIYF. The V call is TRBV2, the J call TRBJ1-3; perhaps TRBD1 as D (6 bases). This CDR3 comprises 16 residues. Trimming left V 4 bases short and J 0 bases short, with 13 bases between. Germline CDR1 is SNHLY and CDR2 is FYNNEI.

The V and J genes are TRBV4-1 and TRBJ2-6; 12 nucleotides align to TRBD1. V lost 4 bases, J lost 2 bases, and 6 bases stayed unmatched. The CDR3 is 18 amino acids. Germline V gives CDR1 MGHRA, CDR2 YSYEKL. CDR3 region: CASSPTGTGGAGANVLTF. The DNA of the CDR3 is TGCGCCAGCAGCCCGACCGGGACAGGGGGCGCTGGGGCCAACGTCCTGACTTTC.

The rearrangement uses TRBV27 and TRBJ2-5; TRBD1 aligns across 11 bases. Germline CDR1 MNHEY, CDR2 SMNVEV (reference sequence). The CDR3 has 14 residues. The junction had 3 bases not matched to a gene; V was cut back by 4 bases and J by 5 bases. CDR3 residues: CASSWGTGGETQYF. CDR3 sequence (DNA): TGTGCCAGCAGTTGGGGGACAGGGGGGGAGACCCAGTACTTC.

The rearrangement uses TRBV6-4 and TRBJ2-1; possible D gene TRBD2, 6 bases. The CDR3 covers 13 residues. Per the germline V gene, CDR1 is MRHNA and CDR2 is SNTAGT. V lost 8 bases to trimming and J lost 3 bases, with 11 bases between them. CDR3 amino acids: CASSGGVYNEQFF. The DNA of the CDR3 is TGTGCCAGCTCAGGAGGGGTCTACAATGAGCAGTTCTTC.

V is TRBV7-9 and J is TRBJ2-5; D is uncertain. V lost 3 bases, J lost 1 base, and 9 bases lay in between. The CDR3 contains 14 residues. The germline V gene encodes CDR1 SEHNR and CDR2 FQNEAQ (reference sequence). The CDR3 DNA sequence: TGTGCCAGCAGCTTTTCCGTCCGCCAAGAGACCCAGTACTTC. As protein: CASSFSVRQETQYF.

The V call is TRBV5-8, the J call TRBJ2-5, with D tentatively TRBD1 (6 bases). V was cut by 4 bases and J by 5 bases, with 24 bases left in between. The CDR3 totals 17 residues. Germline loops: CDR1 SGHTS, CDR2 YDEGEE. CDR3 loop: CASSRNVYRDPRETQYF. The CDR3 bases are TGTGCCAGCAGCCGTAACGTATACAGGGACCCCAGGGAGACCCAGTACTTC.

The table lists this clone with a count of one. This rearrangement joins TRBV2 to TRBJ2-1, with TRBD2 matching over 9 bases. Trimming removed 8 bases from V and 3 bases from J; junction bases left unmatched: 5. The CDR3 totals 14 residues. Germline CDR1 reads SNHLY; CDR2 reads FYNNEI. The CDR3 reads CASLLAGLYNEQFF. The CDR3 DNA is TGTGCCAGCCTACTAGCGGGTCTCTACAATGAGCAGTTCTTC.

The J gene is TRBJ1-2, the V gene TRBV27; D call uncertain. This CDR3 is 14 amino acids long. Per the germline V gene, CDR1 is MNHEY and CDR2 is SMNVEV (reference sequence). Trimming pared 3 bases from V and 4 bases from J, leaving 12 bases between. CDR3 sequence: CASSLGGFGYGYTF. DNA for the CDR3: TGTGCCAGCAGTTTGGGCGGGTTCGGCTATGGCTACACCTTC.

The sample holds one count of this clone. V usage is TRBV7-2 and J usage is TRBJ2-5; D unclear. There are 14 residues in the CDR3. V shed 10 bases and J shed 4 bases, with 19 bases lying between them. Looked up from germline, CDR1 is SGHTA and CDR2 is FQGNSA. The CDR3, as DNA: TGTGCCACCTCCCTCGCCGGGTTCGGAGAGACCCAGTACTTC. It is translated as CATSLAGFGETQYF.

The chain couples TRBV18 to TRBJ2-5; 8 bases agree with TRBD2. Looked up from germline, CDR1 is KGHSH and CDR2 is LQKENI. The CDR3 sequence is 14 residues long. Germline trimming cut 2 bases from V and 1 base from J; bases unmatched to any gene: 0. This CDR3 is CASSPGTSQETQYF. For the CDR3, the DNA is TGTGCCAGCTCACCAGGGACTAGCCAAGAGACCCAGTACTTC.

This chain connects TRBV7-2 to TRBJ1-5, with 9 bases matching TRBD1. The CDR3 totals 16 residues. V lost 6 bases, J lost 5 bases, and 11 bases stayed unmatched. The germline CDR1 and CDR2 sequences are SGHTA and FQGNSA. DNA of the CDR3: TGTGCCAGCAGTTCTCGGACAGGGGAGGTTGATCAGCCCCAGCATTTT. It translates to CASSSRTGEVDQPQHF.

The chain joins TRBV7-8 to TRBJ2-1; TRBD2 aligns across 14 bases. V was pared by 5 bases and J by 9 bases, with 6 bases of the junction left unmatched. CDR1 and CDR2 (germline): SGHVS, FQNEAQ. CDR3 size: 15 residues. The chain's CDR3 is CASSATSGRGGEQFF. CDR3 DNA sequence: TGTGCCAGCAGCGCGACTAGCGGGAGGGGTGGTGAGCAGTTCTTC.

This chain links TRBV7-8 with TRBJ2-5, with D maybe TRBD2 (6 bases). Germline V gene sequence: CDR1 SGHVS, CDR2 FQNEAQ. The CDR3 is 15 residues long. Trimming cost V 9 bases and J 5 bases, with 22 bases left between them. The CDR3 sequence is CASKIGSGPLETQYF. The CDR3 DNA reads as TGTGCCAGTAAGATAGGTAGCGGCCCTTTGGAGACCCAGTACTTC. The full variable domain, its missing parts supplied by reference TRBV7-8 and TRBJ2-5, is GAGVSQSPRYKVAKRGQDVALRCDPISGHVSLFWYQQALGQGPEFLTYFQNEAQLDKSGLPSDRFFAERPEGSVSTLKIQRTQQEDSAVYLCASKIGSGPLETQYFGPGTRLLVL.

This chain uses TRBV4-2 with TRBJ1-6; the D gene is possibly TRBD1 (6 bases). Trimming removed 1 base at V and 3 bases at J, with 10 bases between. CDR3 length: 16 residues. Germline CDR1 reads LGHNA; CDR2 reads YNFKEQ. In DNA, the CDR3 is TGTGCCAGCAGCCAAGTGGGGGCACACTATAATTCACCCCTCCACTTT. Protein sequence: CASSQVGAHYNSPLHF.

V gene TRBV7-8 combines with J gene TRBJ2-5, with TRBD2 matching 9 bases. The J call may be incorrect, as the DNA end agrees better with TRBJ2-7. CDR1 SGHVS and CDR2 FQNEAQ come from the germline V gene. The CDR3 runs 17 residues. The CDR3 nucleotides read TGTGCCAGCAGCCACTGGCCCAGGCCGGGACTAGCTGACGAGCAGTACTTC. Protein sequence: CASSHWPRPGLADEQYF.